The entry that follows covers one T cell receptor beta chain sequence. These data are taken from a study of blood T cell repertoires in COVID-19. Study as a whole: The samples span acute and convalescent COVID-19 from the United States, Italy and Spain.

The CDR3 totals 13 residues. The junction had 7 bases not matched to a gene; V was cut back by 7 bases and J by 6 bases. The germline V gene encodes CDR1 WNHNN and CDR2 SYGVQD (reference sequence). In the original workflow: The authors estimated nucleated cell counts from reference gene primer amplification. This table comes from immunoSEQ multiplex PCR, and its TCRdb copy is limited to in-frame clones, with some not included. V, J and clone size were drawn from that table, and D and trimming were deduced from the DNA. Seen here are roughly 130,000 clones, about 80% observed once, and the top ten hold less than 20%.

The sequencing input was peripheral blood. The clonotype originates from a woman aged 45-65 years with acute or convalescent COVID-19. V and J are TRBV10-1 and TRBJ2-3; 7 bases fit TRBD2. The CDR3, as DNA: TGCGCCAGCATGCGGGGAGGGTCGGATACGCAGTATTTT. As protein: CASMRGGSDTQYF.